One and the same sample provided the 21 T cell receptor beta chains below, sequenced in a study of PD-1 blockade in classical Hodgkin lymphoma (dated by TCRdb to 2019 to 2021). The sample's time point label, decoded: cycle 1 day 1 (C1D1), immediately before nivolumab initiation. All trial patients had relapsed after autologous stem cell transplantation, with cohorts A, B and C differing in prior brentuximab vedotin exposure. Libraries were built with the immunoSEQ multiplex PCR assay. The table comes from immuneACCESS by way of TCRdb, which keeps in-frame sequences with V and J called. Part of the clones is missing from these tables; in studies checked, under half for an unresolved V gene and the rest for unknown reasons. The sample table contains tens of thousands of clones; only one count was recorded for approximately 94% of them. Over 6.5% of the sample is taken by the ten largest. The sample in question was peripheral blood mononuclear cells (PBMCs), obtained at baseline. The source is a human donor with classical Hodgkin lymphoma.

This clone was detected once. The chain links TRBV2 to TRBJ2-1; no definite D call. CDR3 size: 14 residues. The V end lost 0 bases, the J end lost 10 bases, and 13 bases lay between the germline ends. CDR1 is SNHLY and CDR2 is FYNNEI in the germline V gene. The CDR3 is CASSEAGLVYEQFF. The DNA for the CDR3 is TGTGCCAGCAGTGAAGCGGGCCTAGTCTACGAGCAGTTCTTC.

The CDR3 DNA follows: TGTGCCAGCAGCTCCACCTCCACAGGGAACACTGAAGCTTTCTTT. Protein product: CASSSTSTGNTEAFF. V is TRBV7-9 and J is TRBJ1-1; D is perhaps TRBD1 (5 bases). V was trimmed by 4 bases and J by 1 base, leaving 13 bases between them. The CDR3 consists of 15 residues. CDR1 is SEHNR, CDR2 FQNEAQ, per germline (reference sequence).

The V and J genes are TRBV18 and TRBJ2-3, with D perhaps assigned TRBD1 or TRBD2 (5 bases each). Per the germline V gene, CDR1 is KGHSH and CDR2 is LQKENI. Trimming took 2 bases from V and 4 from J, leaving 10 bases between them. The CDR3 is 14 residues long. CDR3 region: CASSPRTLADTQYF. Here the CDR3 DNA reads TGTGCCAGCTCACCAAGGACACTAGCAGATACGCAGTATTTT.

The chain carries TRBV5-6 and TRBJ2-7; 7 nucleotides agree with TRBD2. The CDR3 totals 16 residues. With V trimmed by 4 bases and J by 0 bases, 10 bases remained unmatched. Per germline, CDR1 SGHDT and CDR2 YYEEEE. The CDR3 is CASSLGSSGSSYEQYF. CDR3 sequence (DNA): TGTGCCAGCAGCCTAGGGTCTAGCGGTAGCTCCTACGAGCAGTACTTC.

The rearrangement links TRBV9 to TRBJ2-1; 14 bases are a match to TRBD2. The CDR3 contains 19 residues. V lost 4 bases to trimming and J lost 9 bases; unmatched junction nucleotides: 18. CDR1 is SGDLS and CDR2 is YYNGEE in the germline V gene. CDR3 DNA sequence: TGTGCCAGCAGCCTGGAAGGGCCCGGGACTAGCGGGAGTCGGGGTGAGCAGTTCTTC. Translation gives CASSLEGPGTSGSRGEQFF. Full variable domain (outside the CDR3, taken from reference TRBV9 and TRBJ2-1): DSGVTQTPKHLITATGQRVTLRCSPRSGDLSVYWYQQSLDQGLQFLIQYYNGEERAKGNILERFSAQQFPDLHSELNLSSLELGDSALYFCASSLEGPGTSGSRGEQFFGPGTRLTVL.

CDR3 in DNA: TGTGCCAGCAGCCCGAGCCGGGGCCCCGGCTCCTATAATTCACCCCTCCACTTT. Its protein is CASSPSRGPGSYNSPLHF. This chain links TRBV9 with TRBJ1-6; D may be TRBD1 (5 bases). The CDR3 is made up of 18 amino acids. Germline V gene data show CDR1 as SGDLS and CDR2 as YYNGEE. Deletions cut 4 bases from V and 0 bases from J, with 17 bases between.

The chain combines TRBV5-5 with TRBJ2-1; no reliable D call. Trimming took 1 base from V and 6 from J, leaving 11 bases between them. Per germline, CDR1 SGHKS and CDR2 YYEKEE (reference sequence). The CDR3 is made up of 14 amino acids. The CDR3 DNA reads TGTGCCAGCAGCTTGATTGGGGTGGTCAATGAGCAGTTCTTC. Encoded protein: CASSLIGVVNEQFF.

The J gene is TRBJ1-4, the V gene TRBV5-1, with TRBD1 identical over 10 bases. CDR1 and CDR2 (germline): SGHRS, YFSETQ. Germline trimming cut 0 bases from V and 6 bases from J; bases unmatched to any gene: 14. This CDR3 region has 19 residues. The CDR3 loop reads CASSLDRDRGQLLDEKLFF. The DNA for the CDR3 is TGCGCCAGCAGCTTGGACCGGGACAGGGGCCAGTTATTGGATGAAAAACTGTTTTTT.

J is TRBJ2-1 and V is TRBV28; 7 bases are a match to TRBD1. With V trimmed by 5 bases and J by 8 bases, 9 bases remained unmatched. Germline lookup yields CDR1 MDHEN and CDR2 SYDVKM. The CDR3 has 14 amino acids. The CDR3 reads CASSPGQFLHEQFF. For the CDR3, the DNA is TGTGCCAGCAGTCCGGGACAGTTCCTCCATGAGCAGTTCTTC.

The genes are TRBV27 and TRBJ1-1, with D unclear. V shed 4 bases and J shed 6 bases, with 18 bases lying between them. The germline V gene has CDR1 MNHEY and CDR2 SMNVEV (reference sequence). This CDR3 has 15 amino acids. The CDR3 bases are TGTGCCAGCAGTTCAGACATTTTCAGCAACGCTGAAGCTTTCTTT. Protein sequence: CASSSDIFSNAEAFF.

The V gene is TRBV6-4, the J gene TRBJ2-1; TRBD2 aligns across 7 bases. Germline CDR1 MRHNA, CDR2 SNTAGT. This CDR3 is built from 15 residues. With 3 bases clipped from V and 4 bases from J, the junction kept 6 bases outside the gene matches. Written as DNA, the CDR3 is TGTGCCAGCAGTGAAGGGCTAGCGGAGTACAATGAGCAGTTCTTC. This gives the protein CASSEGLAEYNEQFF.

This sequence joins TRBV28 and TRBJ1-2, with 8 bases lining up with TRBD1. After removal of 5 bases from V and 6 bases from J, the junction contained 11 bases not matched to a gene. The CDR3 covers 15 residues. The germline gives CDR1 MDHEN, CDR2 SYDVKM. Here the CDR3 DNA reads TGTGCCAGCAGTGCCTCGGGACAGGTTTTGAATGGCTACACCTTC. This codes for CASSASGQVLNGYTF.

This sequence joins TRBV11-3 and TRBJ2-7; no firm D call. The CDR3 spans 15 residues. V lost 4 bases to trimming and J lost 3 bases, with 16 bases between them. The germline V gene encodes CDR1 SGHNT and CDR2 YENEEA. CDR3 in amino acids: CASSSRPGTSYEQYF. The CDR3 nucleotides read TGTGCCAGCAGCTCCCGTCCCGGAACGAGCTACGAGCAGTACTTC.

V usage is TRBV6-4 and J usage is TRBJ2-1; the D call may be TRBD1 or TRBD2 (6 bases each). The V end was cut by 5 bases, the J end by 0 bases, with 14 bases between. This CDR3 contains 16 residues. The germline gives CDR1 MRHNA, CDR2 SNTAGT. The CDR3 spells CASSIIPGASYNEQFF. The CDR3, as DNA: TGTGCCAGCAGTATCATCCCGGGGGCCTCCTACAATGAGCAGTTCTTC.

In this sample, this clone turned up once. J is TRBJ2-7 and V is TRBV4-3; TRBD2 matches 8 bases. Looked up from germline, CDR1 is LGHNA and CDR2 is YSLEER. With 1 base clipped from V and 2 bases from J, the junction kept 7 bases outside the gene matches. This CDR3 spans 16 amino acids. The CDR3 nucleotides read TGCGCCAGCAGCCAAGGAACAGCGGGGGATGCCTACGAGCAGTACTTC. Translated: CASSQGTAGDAYEQYF.

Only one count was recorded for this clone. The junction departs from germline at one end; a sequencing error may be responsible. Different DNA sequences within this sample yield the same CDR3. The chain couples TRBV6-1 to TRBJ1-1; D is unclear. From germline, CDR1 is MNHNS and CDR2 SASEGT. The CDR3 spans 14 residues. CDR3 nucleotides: TGTGCCAGCAGTTTAACGATTGTGGAAACTGAAGCTTTTTTT. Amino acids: CASSLTIVETEAFF.

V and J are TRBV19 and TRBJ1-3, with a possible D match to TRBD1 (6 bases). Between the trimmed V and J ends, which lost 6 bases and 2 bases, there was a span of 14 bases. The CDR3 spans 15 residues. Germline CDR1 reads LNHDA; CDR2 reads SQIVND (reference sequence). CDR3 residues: CASREGTKPGNTIYF. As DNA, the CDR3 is TGTGCCAGTAGGGAAGGGACAAAGCCTGGAAACACCATATATTTT. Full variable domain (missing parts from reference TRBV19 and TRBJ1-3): DGGITQSPKYLFRKEGQNVTLSCEQNLNHDAMYWYRQDPGQGLRLIYYSQIVNDFQKGDIAEGYSVSREKKESFPLTVTSAQKNPTAFYLCASREGTKPGNTIYFGEGSWLTVV.

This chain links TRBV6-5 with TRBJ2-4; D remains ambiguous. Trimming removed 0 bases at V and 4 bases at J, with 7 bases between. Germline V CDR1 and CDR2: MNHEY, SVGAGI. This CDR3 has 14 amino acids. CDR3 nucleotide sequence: TGTGCCAGCAGTTACTCAGAGAGAAAAAACATTCAGTACTTC. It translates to CASSYSERKNIQYF.

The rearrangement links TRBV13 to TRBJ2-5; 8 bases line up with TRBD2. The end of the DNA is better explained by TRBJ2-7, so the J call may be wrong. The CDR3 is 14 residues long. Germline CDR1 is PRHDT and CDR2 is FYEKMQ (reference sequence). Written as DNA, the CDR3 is TGTGCCAGCAGCTCCGCCGGGACTAGCTACGAGCAGTACTTC. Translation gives CASSSAGTSYEQYF.

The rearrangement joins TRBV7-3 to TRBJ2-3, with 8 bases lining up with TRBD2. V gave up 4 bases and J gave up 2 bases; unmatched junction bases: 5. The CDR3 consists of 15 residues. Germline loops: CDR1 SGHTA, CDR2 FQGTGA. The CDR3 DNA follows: TGTGCCAGCAGCTATAGCGGGACAATCACAGATACGCAGTATTTT. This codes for CASSYSGTITDTQYF.

The CDR3 DNA sequence: TGTGCCAGCAGTTTAAACATTGGGGCGGGGGTCACTGAAGCTTTCTTT. Encoded protein: CASSLNIGAGVTEAFF. The chain employs TRBV28 and TRBJ1-1, with a weak D call TRBD1 (5 bases). This CDR3 contains 16 residues. The ends were cut back, 2 bases at V and 4 bases at J, with 17 bases in the middle. Germline loops: CDR1 MDHEN, CDR2 SYDVKM.